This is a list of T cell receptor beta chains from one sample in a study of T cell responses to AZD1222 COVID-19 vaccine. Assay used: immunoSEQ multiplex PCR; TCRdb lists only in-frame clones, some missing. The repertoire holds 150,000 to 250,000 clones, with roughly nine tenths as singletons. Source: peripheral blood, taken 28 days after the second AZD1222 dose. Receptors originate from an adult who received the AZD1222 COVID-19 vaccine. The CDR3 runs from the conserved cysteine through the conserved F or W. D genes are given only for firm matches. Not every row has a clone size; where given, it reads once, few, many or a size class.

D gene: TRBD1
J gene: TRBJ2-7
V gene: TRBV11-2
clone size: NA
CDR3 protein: CASSFGTGFYEQYF

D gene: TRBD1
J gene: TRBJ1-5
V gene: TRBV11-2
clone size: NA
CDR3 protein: CASSFTGEGPQHF

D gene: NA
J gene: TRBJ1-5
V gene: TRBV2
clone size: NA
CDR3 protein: CASREQGRSQPQHF

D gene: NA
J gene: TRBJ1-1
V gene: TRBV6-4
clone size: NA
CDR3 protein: CASNRRQMNTEAFF

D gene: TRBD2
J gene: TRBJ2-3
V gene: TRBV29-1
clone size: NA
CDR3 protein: CSGGSGTSTDTQYF

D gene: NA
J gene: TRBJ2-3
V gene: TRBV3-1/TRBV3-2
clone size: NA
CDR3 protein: CASSQTNSNTQYF

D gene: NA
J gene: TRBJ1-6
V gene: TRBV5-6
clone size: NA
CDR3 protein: CASSLSLQEVYRSPLHF

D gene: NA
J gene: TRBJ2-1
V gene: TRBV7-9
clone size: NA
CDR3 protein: CASSFPVGASSYNEQFF

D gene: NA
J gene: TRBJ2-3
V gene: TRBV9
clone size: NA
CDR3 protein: CASSHGGPTDTQYF

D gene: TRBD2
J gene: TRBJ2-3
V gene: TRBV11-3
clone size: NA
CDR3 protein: CASSLGLRSGSSTDTQYF

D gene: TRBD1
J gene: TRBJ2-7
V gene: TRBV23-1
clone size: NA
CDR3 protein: CASSQSSGQGASYEQYF

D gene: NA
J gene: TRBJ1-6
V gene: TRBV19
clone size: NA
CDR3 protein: CASSIRGSPLHF

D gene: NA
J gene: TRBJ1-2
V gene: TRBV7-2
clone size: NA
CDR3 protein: CASSLMGGNYGYTF

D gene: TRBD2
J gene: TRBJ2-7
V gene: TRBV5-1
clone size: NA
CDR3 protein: CASSLGTSYGEQYF

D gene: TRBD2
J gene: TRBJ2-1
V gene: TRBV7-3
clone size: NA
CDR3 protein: CASSSNRLAGGRGNEQFF

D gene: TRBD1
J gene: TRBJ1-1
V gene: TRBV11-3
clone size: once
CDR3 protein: CASSWTGAGTEAFF

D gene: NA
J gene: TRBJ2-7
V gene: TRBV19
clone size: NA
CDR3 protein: CASSEQGYEQYF

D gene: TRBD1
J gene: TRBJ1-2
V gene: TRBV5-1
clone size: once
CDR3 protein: CASSSESPGQVFGYTF

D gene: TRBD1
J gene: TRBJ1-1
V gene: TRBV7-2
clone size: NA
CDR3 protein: CASSFTGVNTEAFF

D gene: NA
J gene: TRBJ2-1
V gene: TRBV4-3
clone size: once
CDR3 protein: CASPSQTYNEQFF

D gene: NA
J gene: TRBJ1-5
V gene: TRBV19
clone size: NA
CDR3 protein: CASHTGEGDNQPQHF

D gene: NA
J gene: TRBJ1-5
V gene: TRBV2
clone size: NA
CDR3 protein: CASSDYRVGQPQHF

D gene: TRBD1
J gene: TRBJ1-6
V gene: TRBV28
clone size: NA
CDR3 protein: CASSPREGGPNYNSPLHF

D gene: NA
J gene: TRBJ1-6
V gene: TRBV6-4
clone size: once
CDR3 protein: CASRVNRDDSPLHF

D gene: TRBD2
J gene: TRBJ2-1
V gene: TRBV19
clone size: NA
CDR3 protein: CASSWDYYNEQFF